This T cell receptor (beta chain) was identified during a study of beta chain features in type 1 diabetes. This clone has only a few counts. The target antigen is unknown. J gave up 4 bases and V 2 bases, and 3 bases lay outside the gene matches. Germline V lookup: CDR1 GTSNPN, CDR2 SVGIG (reference sequence). This CDR3 has 13 amino acids. The whole isolated RNA underwent reverse transcription, so sequencing captured expressed TCRB transcripts. Libraries were prepared by immunoSEQ multiplex PCR; TCRdb keeps only in-frame clonotypes and omits some of them. The table records roughly 500,000 clones, about 30% of them present only once. Study-wide results and caveats: Resolution of whether HLA type affects TCRB rearrangement was not achieved here. The naive, central memory and Treg TCRB repertoires of patients appeared to be more similar to one another than those of healthy donors.

The chain couples TRBV30 to TRBJ2-5, with 8 bases lining up with TRBD2. The sequence was obtained from a man between 18 and 29 years old in good health. The sample taken for sequencing was naive CD4+ T cells from blood. CDR3 residues: CAWSLLAGETQYF. In DNA, the CDR3 is TGTGCCTGGAGTCTCCTAGCGGGAGAGACCCAGTACTTC.